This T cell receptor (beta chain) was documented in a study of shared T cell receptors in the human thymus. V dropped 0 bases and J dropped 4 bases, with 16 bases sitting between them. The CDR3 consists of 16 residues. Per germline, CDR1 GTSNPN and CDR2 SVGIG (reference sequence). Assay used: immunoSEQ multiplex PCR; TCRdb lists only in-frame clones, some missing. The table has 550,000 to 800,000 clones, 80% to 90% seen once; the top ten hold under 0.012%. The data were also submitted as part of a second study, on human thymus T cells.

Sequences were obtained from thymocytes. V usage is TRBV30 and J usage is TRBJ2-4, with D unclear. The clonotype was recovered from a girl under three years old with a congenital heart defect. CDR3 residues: CAWSVKPDTRKNIQYF. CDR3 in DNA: TGTGCCTGGAGTGTAAAACCCGACACTCGGAAAAACATTCAGTACTTC.